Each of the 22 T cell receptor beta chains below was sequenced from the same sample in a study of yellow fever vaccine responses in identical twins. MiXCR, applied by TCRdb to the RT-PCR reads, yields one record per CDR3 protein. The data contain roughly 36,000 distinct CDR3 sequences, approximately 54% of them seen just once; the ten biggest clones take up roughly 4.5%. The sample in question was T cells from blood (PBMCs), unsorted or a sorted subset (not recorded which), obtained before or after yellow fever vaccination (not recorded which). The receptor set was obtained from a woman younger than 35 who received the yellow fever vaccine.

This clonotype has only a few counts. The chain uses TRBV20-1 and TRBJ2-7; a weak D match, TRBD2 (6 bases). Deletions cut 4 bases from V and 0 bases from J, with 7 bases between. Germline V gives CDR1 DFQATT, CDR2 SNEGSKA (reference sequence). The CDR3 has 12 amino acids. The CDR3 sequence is CSAMGGSYEQYF. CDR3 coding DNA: TGCAGTGCTATGGGGGGCTCCTACGAGCAGTACTTC.

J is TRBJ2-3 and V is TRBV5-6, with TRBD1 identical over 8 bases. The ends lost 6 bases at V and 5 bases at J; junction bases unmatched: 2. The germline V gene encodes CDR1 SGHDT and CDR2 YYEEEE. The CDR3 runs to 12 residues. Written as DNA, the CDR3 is TGTGCCAGCAATACAGGGGGAGATACGCAGTATTTT. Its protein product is CASNTGGDTQYF.

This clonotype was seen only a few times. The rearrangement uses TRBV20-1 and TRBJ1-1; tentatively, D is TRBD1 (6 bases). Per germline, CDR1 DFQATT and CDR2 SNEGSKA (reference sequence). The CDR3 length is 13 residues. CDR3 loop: CSSQTGANTEAFF. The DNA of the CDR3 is TGCAGCTCCCAGACAGGTGCGAACACTGAAGCTTTCTTT.

The CDR3 DNA is TGTGCCAGCAGCCAAGACCGGACAAACTACAATGAGCAGTTCTTC. It encodes CASSQDRTNYNEQFF. The V call is TRBV14, the J call TRBJ2-1, with D possibly TRBD1 on 5 matching bases. V was cut by 0 bases and J by 3 bases, with 9 bases left in between. Germline CDR1 is SGHDN and CDR2 is FVKESK. CDR3 size: 15 residues. Together with reference TRBV14 and TRBJ2-1, the CDR3 gives the full variable domain: EAGVTQFPSHSVIEKGQTVTLRCDPISGHDNLYWYRRVMGKEIKFLLHFVKESKQDESGMPNNRFLAERTGGTYSTLKVQPAELEDSGVYFCASSQDRTNYNEQFFGPGTRLTVL.

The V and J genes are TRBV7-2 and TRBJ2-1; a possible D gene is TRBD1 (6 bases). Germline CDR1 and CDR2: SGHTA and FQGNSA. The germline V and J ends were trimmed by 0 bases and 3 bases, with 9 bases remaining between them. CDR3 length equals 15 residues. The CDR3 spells CASSLAGQNYNEQFF. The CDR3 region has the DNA TGTGCCAGCAGCTTAGCAGGACAGAACTACAATGAGCAGTTCTTC. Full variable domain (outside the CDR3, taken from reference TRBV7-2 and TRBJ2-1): GAGVSQSPSNKVTEKGKDVELRCDPISGHTALYWYRQSLGQGLEFLIYFQGNSAPDKSGLPSDRFSAERTGGSVSTLTIQRTQQEDSAVYLCASSLAGQNYNEQFFGPGTRLTVL.

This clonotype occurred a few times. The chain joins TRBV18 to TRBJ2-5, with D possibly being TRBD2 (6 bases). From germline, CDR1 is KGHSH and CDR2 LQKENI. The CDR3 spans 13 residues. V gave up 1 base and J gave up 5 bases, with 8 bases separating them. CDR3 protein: CASSPRLEETQYF. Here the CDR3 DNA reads TGTGCCAGCTCACCACGACTAGAGGAGACCCAGTACTTC.

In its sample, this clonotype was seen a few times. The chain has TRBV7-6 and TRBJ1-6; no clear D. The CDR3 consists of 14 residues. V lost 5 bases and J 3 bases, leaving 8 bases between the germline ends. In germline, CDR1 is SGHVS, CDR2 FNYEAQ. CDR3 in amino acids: CASSADVYNSPLHF. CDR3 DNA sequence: TGTGCCAGCAGCGCGGACGTCTATAATTCACCCCTCCACTTT.

The CDR3 DNA reads as TGTGCCAGCAGCTTGGGTACAGGGTGGGAGACCCAGTACTTC. This gives the protein CASSLGTGWETQYF. The chain is built from TRBV5-4 and TRBJ2-5; D is possibly TRBD1 (6 bases). V lost 0 bases, J lost 5 bases, and 11 bases lay in between. The CDR3 is 14 amino acids. Germline CDR1 is SGHNT and CDR2 is YYREEE (reference sequence).

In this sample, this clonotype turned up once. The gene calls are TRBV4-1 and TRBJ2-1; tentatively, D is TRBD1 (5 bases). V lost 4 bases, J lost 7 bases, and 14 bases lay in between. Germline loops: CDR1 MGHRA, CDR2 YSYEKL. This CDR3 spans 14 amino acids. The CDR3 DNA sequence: TGCGCCAGCAGCCTTCTCGGCAGGACAAATGAGCAGTTCTTC. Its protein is CASSLLGRTNEQFF.

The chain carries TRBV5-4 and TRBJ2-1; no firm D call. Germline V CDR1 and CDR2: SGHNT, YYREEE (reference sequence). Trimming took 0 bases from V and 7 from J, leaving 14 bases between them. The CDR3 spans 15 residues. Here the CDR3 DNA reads TGTGCCAGCAGCTTGGGGCAGATCCTAGGGAATGAGCAGTTCTTC. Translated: CASSLGQILGNEQFF.

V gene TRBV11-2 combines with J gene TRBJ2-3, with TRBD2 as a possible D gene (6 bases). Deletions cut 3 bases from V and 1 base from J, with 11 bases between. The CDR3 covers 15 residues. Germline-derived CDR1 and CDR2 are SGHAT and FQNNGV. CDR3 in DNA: TGTGCCAGCAGCTTGCTGTCGGGGGGCACAGATACGCAGTATTTT. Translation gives CASSLLSGGTDTQYF.

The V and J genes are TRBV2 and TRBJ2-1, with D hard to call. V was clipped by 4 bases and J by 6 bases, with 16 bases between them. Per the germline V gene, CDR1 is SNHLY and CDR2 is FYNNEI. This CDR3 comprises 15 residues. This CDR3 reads CASSVQTTRGNEQFF. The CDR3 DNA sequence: TGTGCCAGCAGTGTCCAAACAACCCGAGGCAATGAGCAGTTCTTC.

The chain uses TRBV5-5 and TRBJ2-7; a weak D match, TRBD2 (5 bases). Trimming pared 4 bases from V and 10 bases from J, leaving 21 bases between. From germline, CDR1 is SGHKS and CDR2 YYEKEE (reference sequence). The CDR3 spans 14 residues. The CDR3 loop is CASSPGVWGGEQYV. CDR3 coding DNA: TGTGCCAGCAGCCCCGGGGTATGGGGTGGCGAACAGTACGTC.

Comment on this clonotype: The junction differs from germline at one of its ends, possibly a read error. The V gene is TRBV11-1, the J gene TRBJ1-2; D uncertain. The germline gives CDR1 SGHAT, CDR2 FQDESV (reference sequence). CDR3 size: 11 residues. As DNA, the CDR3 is TGTGCCAGCAGCTTAGCAGGCCGGACTGCCTTC. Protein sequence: CASSLAGRTAF. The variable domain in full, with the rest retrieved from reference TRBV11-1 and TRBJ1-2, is EAEVAQSPRYKITEKSQAVAFWCDPISGHATLYWYRQILGQGPELLVQFQDESVVDDSQLPKDRFSAERLKGVDSTLKIQPAELGDSAMYLCASSLAGRTAFGSGTRLTVV.

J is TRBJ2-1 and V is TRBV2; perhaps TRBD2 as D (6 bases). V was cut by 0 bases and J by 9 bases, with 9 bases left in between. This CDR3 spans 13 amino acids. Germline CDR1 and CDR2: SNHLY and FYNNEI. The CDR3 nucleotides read TGTGCCAGCAGTGAAGCGACTAGGCGTGAGCAGTTCTTC. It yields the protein CASSEATRREQFF.

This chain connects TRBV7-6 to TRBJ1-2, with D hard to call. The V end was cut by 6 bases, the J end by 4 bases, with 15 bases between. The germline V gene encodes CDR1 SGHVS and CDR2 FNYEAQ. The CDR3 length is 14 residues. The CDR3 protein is CASSPTPDPYGYTF. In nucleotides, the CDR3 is TGTGCCAGCAGTCCTACCCCTGACCCCTATGGCTACACCTTC.

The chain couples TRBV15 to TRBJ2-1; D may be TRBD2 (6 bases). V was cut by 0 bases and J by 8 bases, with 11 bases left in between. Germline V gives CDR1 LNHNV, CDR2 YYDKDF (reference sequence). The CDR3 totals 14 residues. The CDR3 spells CATSREPSDDEQFF. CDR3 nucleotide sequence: TGTGCCACCAGCAGAGAACCTAGCGACGATGAGCAGTTCTTC.

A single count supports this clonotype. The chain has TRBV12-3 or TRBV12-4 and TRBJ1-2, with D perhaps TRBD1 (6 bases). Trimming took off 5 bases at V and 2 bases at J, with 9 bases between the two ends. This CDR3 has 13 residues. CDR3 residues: CASSRDINYGYTF. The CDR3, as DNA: TGTGCCAGCAGTAGGGACATAAACTATGGCTACACCTTC.

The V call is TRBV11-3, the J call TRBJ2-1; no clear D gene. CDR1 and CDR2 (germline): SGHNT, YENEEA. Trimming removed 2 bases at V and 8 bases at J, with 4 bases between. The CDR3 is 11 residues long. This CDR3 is CASSLIDEQFF. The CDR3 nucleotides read TGTGCCAGCAGCTTAATCGATGAGCAGTTCTTC.

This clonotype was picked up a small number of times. The DNA of the CDR3 is TGTGCCAGCAGTCCTCCCCGACTCAGTACCTACGAGCAGTACTTC. Translated: CASSPPRLSTYEQYF. This rearrangement joins TRBV12-3 or TRBV12-4 to TRBJ2-7; D remains unclear. This CDR3 contains 15 residues. The V end was cut by 5 bases, the J end by 2 bases, with 16 bases between.

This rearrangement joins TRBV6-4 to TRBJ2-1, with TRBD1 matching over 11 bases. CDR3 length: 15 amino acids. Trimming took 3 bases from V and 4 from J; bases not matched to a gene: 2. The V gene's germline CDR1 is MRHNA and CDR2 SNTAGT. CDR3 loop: CASSEGQGGYNEQFF. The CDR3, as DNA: TGTGCCAGCAGTGAGGGACAGGGGGGTTACAATGAGCAGTTCTTC.

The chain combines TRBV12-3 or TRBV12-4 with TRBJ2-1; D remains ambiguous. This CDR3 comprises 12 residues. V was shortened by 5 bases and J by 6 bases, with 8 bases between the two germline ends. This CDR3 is CASSPTPNEQFF. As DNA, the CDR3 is TGTGCCAGCAGTCCCACCCCCAATGAGCAGTTCTTC.